The clone carrying this T cell receptor beta chain was observed a single time. Under the authors' procedure: How many nucleated cells were present was estimated from reference gene primer amplification. TCRdb keeps only in-frame clones here, not all; method: immunoSEQ multiplex PCR. V and J calls and clone size are those listed in that table; D and trimming were worked out from the DNA. The sample lists some 250,000 clones, about 90% occurring once. Individuals drawn from under 30 US areas were roughly 18 to 89 years old. The data were obtained in a study of blood T cell repertoires in COVID-19. Study overall: The United States, Italy and Spain provided the acute and convalescent COVID-19 samples. T cells, B-cell-depleted T cells, or PBMCs provided the cDNA or gDNA that served as material.

This clonotype was sampled from a human donor in a cohort exposed to, infected with or recovered from COVID-19 (not recorded which). The donor label of this sample is uncertain. The specimen was PBMCs or T cells enriched from blood (not recorded which).

This CDR3 is CASSYSGQGTETQYF. CDR3 nucleotides: TGTGCCAGTAGTTATTCGGGACAGGGGACAGAGACCCAGTACTTC. The gene calls are TRBV19 and TRBJ2-5, with 10 bases lining up with TRBD1. Germline trimming cut 5 bases from V and 4 bases from J; bases unmatched to any gene: 7. Per germline, CDR1 LNHDA and CDR2 SQIVND (reference sequence). CDR3 length: 15 residues.